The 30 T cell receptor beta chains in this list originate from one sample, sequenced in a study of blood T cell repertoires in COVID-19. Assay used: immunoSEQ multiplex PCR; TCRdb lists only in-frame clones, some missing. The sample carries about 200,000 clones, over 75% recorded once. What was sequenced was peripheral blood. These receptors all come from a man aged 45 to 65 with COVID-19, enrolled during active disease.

CDR3 in amino acids: CASSERQLNSGANVLTF. Written as DNA, the CDR3 is TGTGCCAGCAGTGAAAGACAGTTAAACTCTGGGGCCAACGTCCTGACTTTC. V and J are TRBV2 and TRBJ2-6, with D maybe TRBD1 (5 bases). CDR1 and CDR2 from the germline V gene are SNHLY and FYNNEI. The CDR3 is 17 residues long. V lost 2 bases, J lost 0 bases, and 11 bases lay in between.

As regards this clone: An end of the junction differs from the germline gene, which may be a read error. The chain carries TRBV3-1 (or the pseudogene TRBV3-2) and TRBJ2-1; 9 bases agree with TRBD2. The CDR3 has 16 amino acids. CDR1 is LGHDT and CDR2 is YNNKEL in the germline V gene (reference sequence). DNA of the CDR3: TGTGCCAGCAGCCAAGATCCCTGGGGGCGGGAGGGGGCCCAAGTCTTC. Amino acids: CASSQDPWGREGAQVF.

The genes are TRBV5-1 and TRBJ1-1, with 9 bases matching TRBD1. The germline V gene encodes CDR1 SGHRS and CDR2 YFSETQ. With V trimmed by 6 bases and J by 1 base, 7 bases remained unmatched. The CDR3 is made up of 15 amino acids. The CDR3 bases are TGCGCCAGCACCCCCACGACAGGGGGGAACACTGAAGCTTTCTTT. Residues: CASTPTTGGNTEAFF.

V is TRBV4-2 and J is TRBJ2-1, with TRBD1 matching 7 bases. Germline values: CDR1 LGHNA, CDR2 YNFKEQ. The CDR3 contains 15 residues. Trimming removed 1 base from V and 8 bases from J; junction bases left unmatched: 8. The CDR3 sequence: CASSQGQGAGDEQFF. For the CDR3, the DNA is TGTGCCAGCAGCCAAGGACAGGGAGCAGGCGATGAGCAGTTCTTC.

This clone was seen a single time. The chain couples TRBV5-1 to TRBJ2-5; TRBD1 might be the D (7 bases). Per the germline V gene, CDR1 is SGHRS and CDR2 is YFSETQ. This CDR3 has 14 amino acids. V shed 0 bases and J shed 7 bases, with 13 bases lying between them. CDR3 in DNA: TGCGCCAGCAGCTTGGGACAGGGAGCGGGGACCCAGTACTTC. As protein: CASSLGQGAGTQYF. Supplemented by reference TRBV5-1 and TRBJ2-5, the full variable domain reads KAGVTQTPRYLIKTRGQQVTLSCSPISGHRSVSWYQQTPGQGLQFLFEYFSETQRNKGNFPGRFSGRQFSNSRSEMNVSTLELGDSALYLCASSLGQGAGTQYFGPGTRLLVL.

The CDR3 nucleotides are TGTGCCAGCTCAATTATTGACAGGAACACCGGGGAGCTGTTTTTT. It specifies CASSIIDRNTGELFF. The chain couples TRBV18 to TRBJ2-2; TRBD1 is a possible D gene (5 bases). The CDR3 is 15 residues long. With 5 bases removed from V and 1 base from J, the gap between germline ends came to 11 bases. CDR1 and CDR2 from the germline V gene are KGHSH and LQKENI.

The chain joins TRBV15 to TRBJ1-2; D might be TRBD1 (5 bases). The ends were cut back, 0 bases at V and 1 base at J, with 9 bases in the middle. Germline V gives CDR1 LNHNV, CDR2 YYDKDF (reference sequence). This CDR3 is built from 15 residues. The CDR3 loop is CATSRDQTDNYGYTF. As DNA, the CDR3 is TGTGCCACCAGCAGAGATCAGACAGATAACTATGGCTACACCTTC.

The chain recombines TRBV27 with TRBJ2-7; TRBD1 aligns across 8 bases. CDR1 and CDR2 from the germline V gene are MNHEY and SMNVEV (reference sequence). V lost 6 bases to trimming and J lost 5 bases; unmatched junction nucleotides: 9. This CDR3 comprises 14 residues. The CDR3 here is CASRPGTGGHEQYF. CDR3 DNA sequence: TGTGCCAGCAGACCCGGGACAGGTGGCCACGAGCAGTACTTC.

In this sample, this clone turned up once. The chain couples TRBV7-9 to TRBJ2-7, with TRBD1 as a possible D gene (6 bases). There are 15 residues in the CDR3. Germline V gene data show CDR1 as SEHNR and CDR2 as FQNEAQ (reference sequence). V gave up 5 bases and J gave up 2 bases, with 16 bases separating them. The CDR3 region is CASSQTVGAAYEQYF. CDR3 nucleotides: TGTGCCAGCAGCCAGACCGTGGGGGCAGCCTACGAGCAGTACTTC.

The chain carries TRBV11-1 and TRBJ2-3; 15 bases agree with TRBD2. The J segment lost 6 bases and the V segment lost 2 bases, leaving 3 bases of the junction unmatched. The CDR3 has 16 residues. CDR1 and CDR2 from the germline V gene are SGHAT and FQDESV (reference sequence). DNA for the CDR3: TGTGCCAGCAGCTTATGGACTAGCGGGAGGGGGGATACGCAGTATTTT. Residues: CASSLWTSGRGDTQYF.

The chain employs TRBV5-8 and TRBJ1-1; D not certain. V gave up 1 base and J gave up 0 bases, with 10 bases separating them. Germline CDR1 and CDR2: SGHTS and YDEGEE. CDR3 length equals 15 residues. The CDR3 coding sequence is TGTGCCAGCAGCTTGTTGGCAGCGCTGAACACTGAAGCTTTCTTT. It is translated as CASSLLAALNTEAFF.

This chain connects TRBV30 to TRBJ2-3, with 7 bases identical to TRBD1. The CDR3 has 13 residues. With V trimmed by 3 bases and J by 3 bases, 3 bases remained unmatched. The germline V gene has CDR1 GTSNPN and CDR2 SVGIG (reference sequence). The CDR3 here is CAWRGTATDTQYF. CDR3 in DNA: TGTGCCTGGAGGGGGACAGCAACAGATACGCAGTATTTT.

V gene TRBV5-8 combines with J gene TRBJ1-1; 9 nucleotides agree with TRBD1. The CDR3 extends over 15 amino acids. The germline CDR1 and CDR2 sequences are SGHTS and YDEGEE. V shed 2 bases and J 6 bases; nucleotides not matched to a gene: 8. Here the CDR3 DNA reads TGTGCCAGCAGCTTCCCGGGACAGGGAATCTCTGAAGCTTTCTTT. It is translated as CASSFPGQGISEAFF.

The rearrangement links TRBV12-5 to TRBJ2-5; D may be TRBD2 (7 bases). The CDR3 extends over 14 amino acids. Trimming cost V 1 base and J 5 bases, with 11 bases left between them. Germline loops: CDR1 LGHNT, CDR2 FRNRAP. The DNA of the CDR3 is TGTGCTAGTGGTTTGGGGGGGGGCGGGGAGACCCAGTACTTC. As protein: CASGLGGGGETQYF.

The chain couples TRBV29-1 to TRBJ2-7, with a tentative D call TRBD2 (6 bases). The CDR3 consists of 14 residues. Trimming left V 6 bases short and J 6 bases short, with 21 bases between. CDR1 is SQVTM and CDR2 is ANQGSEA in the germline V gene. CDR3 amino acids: CSVARRGPLGEQYF. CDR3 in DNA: TGCAGCGTCGCCAGGCGGGGCCCCCTGGGCGAGCAGTACTTC.

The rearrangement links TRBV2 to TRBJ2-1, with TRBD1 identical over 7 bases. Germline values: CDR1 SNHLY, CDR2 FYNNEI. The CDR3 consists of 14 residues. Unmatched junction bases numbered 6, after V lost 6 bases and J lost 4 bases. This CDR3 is CASRSRGPYNEQFF. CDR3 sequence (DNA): TGTGCCAGCAGGTCTAGGGGGCCTTACAATGAGCAGTTCTTC.

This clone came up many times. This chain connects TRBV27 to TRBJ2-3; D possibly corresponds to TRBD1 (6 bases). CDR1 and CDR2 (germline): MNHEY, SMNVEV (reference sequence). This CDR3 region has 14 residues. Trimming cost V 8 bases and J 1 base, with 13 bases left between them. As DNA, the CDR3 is TGTGCCAGCGGTGACAGGTCTGGCACAGATACGCAGTATTTT. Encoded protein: CASGDRSGTDTQYF.

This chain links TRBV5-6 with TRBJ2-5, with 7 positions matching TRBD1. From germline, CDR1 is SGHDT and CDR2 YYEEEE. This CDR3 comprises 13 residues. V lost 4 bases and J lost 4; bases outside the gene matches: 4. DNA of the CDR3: TGTGCCAGCAGCCCTACAGGGGTAGAGACCCAGTACTTC. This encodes CASSPTGVETQYF.

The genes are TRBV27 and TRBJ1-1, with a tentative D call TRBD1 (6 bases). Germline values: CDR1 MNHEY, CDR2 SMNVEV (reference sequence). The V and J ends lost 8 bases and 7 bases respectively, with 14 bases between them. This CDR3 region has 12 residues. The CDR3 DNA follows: TGTGCCAGCGGGGGGGCGCGGGTTGAAGCTTTCTTT. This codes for CASGGARVEAFF.

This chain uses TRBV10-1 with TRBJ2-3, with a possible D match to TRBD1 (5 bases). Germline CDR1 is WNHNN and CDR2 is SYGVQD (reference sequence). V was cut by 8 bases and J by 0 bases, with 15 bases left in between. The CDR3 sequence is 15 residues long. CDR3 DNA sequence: TGCGCCAGCGCTTCTAGGGGTACTAGCACAGATACGCAGTATTTT. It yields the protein CASASRGTSTDTQYF.

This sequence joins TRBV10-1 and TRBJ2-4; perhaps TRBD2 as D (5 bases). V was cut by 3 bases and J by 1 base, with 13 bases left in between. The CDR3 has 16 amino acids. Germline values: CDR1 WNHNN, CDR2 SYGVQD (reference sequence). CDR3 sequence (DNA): TGCGCCAGCAGTGAAGGTCTAGCCTTCGCCAAAAACATTCAGTACTTC. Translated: CASSEGLAFAKNIQYF.

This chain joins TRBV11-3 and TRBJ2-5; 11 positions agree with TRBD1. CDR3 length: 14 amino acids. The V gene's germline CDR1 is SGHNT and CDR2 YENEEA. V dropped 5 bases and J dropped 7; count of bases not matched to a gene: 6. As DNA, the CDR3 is TGTGCCAGCAGCCAGGGACAGGGGGACGGGACCCAGTACTTC. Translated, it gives CASSQGQGDGTQYF.

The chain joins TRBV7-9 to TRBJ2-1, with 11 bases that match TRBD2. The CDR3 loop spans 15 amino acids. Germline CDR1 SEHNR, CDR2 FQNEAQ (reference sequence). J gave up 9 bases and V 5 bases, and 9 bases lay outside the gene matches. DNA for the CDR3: TGTGCCAGCAGCGGGGGACTAGCGGAGTTCGGTGAGCAGTTCTTC. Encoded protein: CASSGGLAEFGEQFF. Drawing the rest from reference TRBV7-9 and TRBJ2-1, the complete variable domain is DTGVSQNPRHKITKRGQNVTFRCDPISEHNRLYWYRQTLGQGPEFLTYFQNEAQLEKSRLLSDRFSAERPKGSFSTLEIQRTEQGDSAMYLCASSGGLAEFGEQFFGPGTRLTVL.

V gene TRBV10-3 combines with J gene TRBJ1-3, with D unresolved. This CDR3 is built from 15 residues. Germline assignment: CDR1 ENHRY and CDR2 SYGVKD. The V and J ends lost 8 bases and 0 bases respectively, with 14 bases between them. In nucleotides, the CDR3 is TGTGCCATCTCAGGACTGGGGAGCTCTGGAAACACCATATATTTT. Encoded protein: CAISGLGSSGNTIYF.

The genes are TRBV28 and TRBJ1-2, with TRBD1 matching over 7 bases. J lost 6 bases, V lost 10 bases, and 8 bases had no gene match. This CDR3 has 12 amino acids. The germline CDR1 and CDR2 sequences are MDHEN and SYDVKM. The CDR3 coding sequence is TGTGCCACCGTACAGGGGCAGAATGGCTACACCTTC. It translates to CATVQGQNGYTF.

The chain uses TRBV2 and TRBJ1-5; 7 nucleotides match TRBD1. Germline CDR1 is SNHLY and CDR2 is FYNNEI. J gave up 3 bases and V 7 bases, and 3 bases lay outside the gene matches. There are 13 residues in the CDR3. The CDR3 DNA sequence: TGTGCCAGCAAGGGACAGTTCAATCAGCCCCAGCATTTT. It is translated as CASKGQFNQPQHF.

The CDR3 nucleotides read TGTGCCAGCAGAATGCGGACAGGGTCCTACAATGAGCAGTTCTTC. Residues: CASRMRTGSYNEQFF. This chain connects TRBV7-8 to TRBJ2-1, with 8 bases lining up with TRBD1. Germline V gene lookup returns CDR1 SGHVS and CDR2 FQNEAQ. This CDR3 has 15 amino acids. The V gene end was trimmed by 6 bases and the J gene end by 1 base; junction bases not matched to a gene: 5.

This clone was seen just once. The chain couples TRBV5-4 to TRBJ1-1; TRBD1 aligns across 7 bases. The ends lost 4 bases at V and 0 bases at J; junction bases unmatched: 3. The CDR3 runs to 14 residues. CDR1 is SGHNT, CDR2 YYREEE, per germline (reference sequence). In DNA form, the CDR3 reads TGTGCCAGCAGCCAGACAGGGATGAACACTGAAGCTTTCTTT. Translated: CASSQTGMNTEAFF. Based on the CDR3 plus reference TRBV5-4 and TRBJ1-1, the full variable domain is ETGVTQSPTHLIKTRGQQVTLRCSSQSGHNTVSWYQQALGQGPQFIFQYYREEENGRGNFPPRFSGLQFPNYSSELNVNALELDDSALYLCASSQTGMNTEAFFGQGTRLTVV.

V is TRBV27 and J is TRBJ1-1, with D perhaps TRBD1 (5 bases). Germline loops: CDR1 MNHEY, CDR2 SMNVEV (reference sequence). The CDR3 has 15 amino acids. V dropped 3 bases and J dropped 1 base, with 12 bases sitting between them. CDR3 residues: CASSLKGLKNTEAFF. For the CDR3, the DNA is TGTGCCAGCAGTTTGAAGGGGCTCAAGAACACTGAAGCTTTCTTT.

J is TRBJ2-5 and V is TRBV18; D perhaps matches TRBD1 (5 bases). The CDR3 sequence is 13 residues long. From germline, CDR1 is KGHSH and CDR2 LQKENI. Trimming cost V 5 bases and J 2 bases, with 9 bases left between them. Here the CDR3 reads CASSSREQETQYF. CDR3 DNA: TGTGCCAGCTCATCCAGGGAACAAGAGACCCAGTACTTC.